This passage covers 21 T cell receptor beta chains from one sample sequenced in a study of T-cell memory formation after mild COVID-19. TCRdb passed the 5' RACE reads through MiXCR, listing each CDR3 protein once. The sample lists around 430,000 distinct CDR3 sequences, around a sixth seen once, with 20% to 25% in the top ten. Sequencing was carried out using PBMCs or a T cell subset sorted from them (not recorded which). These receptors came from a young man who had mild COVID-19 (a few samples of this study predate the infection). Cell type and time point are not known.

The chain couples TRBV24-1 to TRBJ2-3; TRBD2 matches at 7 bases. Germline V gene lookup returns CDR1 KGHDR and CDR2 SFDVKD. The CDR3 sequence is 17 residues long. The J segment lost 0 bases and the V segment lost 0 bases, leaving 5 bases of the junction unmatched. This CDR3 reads CATSDLRSSGSTDTQYF. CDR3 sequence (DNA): TGTGCCACCAGTGATTTGCGGTCTAGCGGAAGCACAGATACGCAGTATTTT.

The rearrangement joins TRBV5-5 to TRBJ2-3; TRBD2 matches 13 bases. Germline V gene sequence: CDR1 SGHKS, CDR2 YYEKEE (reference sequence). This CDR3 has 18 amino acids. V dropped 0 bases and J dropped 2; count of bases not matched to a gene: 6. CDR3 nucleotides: TGTGCCAGCAGCTTGGGCGGGGGACTAGCGGGGCCCACAGATACGCAGTATTTT. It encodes CASSLGGGLAGPTDTQYF. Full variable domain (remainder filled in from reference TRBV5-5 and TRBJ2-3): DAGVTQSPTHLIKTRGQQVTLRCSPISGHKSVSWYQQVLGQGPQFIFQYYEKEERGRGNFPDRFSARQFPNYSSELNVNALLLGDSALYLCASSLGGGLAGPTDTQYFGPGTRLTVL.

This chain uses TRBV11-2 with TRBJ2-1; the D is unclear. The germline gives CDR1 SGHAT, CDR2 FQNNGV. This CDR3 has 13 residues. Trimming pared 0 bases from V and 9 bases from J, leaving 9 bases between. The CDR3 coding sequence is TGTGCCAGCAGCTTAGATCCCTATGGTGAGCAGTTCTTC. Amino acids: CASSLDPYGEQFF.

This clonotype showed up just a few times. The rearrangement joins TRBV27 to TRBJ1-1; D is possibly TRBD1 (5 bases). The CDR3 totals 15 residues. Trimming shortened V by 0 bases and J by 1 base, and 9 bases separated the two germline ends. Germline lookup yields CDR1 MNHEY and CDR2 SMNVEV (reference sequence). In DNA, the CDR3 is TGTGCCAGCAGTTTATCGGGCGACAGGAACACTGAAGCTTTCTTT. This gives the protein CASSLSGDRNTEAFF.

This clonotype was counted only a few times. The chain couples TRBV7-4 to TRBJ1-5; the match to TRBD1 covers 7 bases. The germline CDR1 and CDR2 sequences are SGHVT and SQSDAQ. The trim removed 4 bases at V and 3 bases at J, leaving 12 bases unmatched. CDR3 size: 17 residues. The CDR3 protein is CASSSTFQGEPNQPQHF. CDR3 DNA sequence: TGTGCCAGCAGCTCGACCTTCCAGGGGGAACCCAATCAGCCCCAGCATTTT.

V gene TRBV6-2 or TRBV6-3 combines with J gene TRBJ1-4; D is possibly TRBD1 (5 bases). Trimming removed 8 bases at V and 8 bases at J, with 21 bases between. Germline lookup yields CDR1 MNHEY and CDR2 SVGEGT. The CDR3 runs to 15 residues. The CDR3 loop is CASAHSGGALEKLFF. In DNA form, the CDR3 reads TGTGCCAGCGCCCACTCGGGCGGGGCTTTGGAAAAACTGTTTTTT.

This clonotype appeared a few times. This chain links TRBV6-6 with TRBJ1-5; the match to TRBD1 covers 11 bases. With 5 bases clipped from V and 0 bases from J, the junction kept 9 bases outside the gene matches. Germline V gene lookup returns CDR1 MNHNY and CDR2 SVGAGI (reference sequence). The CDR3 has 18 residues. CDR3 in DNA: TGTGCCAGCAGTAAGGGGACAGGGGGGACTTATAGCAATCAGCCCCAGCATTTT. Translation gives CASSKGTGGTYSNQPQHF.

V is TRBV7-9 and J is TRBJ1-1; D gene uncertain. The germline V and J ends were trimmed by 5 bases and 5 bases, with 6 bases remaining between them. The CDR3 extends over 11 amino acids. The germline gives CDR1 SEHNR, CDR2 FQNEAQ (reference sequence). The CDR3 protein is CASSLETEAFF. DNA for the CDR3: TGTGCCAGCAGCCTGGAGACTGAAGCTTTCTTT.

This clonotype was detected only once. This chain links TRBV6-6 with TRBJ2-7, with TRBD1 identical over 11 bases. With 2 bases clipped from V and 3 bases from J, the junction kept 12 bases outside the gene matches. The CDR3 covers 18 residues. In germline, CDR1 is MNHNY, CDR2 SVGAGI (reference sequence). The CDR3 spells CASSYKDRGPKLLYEQYV. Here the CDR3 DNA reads TGTGCCAGCAGTTACAAGGACAGGGGGCCCAAGCTACTCTACGAGCAGTACGTC.

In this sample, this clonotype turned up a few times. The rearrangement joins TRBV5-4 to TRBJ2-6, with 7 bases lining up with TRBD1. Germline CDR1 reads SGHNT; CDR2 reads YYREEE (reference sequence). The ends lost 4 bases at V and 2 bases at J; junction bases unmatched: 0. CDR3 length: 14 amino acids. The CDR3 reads CASSDRAGANVLTF. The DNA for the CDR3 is TGTGCCAGCAGCGACAGGGCTGGGGCCAACGTCCTGACTTTC.

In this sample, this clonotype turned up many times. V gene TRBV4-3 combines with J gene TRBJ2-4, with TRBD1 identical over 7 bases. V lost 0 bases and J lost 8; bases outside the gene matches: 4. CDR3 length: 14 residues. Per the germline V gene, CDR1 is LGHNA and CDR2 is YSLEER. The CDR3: CASSQETGAHIQYF. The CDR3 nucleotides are TGCGCCAGCAGCCAAGAAACAGGGGCCCACATTCAGTACTTC.

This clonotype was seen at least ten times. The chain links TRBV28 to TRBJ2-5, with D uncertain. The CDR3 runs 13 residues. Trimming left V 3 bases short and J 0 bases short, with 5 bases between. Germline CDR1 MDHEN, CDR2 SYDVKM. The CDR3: CASSFLYQETQYF. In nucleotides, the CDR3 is TGTGCCAGCAGTTTTCTGTACCAAGAGACCCAGTACTTC.

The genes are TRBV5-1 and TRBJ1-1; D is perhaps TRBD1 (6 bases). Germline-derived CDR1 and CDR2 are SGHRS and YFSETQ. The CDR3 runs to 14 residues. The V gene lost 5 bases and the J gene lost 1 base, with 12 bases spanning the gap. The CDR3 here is CASRAMTGNTEAFF. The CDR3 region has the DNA TGCGCCAGCAGGGCCATGACAGGGAACACTGAAGCTTTCTTT.

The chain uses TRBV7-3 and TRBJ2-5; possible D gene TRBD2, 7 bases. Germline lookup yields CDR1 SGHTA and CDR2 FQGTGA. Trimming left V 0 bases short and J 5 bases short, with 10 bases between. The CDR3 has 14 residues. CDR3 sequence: CASSLTGGLETQYF. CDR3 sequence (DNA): TGTGCCAGCAGCTTAACGGGGGGGCTTGAGACCCAGTACTTC.

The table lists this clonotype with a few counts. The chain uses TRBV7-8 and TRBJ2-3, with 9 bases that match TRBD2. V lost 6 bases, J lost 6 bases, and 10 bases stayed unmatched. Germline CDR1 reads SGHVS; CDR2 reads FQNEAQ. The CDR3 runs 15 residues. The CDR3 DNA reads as TGTGCCAGCAGACACGAAGCGGGGGGAGGTGATACGCAGTATTTT. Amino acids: CASRHEAGGGDTQYF.

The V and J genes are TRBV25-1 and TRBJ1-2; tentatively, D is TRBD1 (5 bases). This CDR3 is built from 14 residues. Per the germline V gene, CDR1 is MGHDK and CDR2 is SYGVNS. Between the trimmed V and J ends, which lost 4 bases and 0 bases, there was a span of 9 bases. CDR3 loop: CASSVSGSNYGYTF. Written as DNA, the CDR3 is TGTGCCAGCAGTGTTTCAGGGTCTAACTATGGCTACACCTTC.

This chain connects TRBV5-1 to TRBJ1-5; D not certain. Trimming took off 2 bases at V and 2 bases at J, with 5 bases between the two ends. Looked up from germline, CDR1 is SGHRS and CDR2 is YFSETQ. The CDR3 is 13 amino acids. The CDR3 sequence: CASSFNGNQPQHF. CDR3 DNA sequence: TGCGCCAGCAGCTTCAATGGCAATCAGCCCCAGCATTTT.

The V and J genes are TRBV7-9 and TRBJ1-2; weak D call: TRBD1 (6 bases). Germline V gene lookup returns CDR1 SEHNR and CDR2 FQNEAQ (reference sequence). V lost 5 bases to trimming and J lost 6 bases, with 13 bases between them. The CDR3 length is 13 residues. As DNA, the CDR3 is TGTGCCAGCAGCATAGGGGGGGATCATGGCTACACCTTC. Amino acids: CASSIGGDHGYTF.

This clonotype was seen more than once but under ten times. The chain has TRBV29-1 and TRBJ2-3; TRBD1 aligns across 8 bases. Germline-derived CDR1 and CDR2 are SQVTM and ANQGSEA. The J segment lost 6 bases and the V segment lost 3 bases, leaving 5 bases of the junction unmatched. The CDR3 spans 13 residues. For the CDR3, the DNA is TGCAGCGTTGAGGGACAGGATCAGGATACGCAGTATTTT. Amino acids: CSVEGQDQDTQYF.

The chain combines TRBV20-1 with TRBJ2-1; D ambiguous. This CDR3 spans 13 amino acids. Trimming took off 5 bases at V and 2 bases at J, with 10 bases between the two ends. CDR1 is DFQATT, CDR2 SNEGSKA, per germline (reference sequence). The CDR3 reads CSASSVPYNEQFF. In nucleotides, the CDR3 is TGCAGTGCTTCTAGTGTCCCCTACAATGAGCAGTTCTTC.

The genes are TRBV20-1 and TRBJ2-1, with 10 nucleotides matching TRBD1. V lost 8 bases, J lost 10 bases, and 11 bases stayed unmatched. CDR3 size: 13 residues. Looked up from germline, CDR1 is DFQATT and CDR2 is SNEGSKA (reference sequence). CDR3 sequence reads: CSWTGGGLGEQFF. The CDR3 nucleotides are TGCAGTTGGACAGGGGGGGGCCTGGGGGAGCAGTTCTTC.